This T cell receptor beta chain was captured in a study of T cells in Graves' hyperthyroidism and ophthalmopathy. RNA transcripts served as the template for amplifying TCR beta CDR3 regions. Using the HTBI primer set, a first-round RT-PCR was run on the TCR CDR3. Using its own MiXCR run on the multiplex PCR reads, TCRdb lists one record per CDR3 protein. The sample contains a few hundred thousand distinct CDR3 sequences, approximately 14% of which appear only once. This clonotype has only a few counts. What it binds is not known. Whole-study findings and limits: A model built on 13 V-J features separated ophthalmopathy from stable hyperthyroidism. Model output signaled ophthalmopathy a median 6.5 months ahead of onset. Most thyroid clonotypes that were expanded above 0.001 also turned up in blood.

Cells are PBMCs isolated from approximately 9.2 ml of fresh blood. Sequencing was done on a sample of blood. The TCR comes from a woman aged 40 to 49 with Graves' ophthalmopathy.

The CDR3 protein is CASSLITGQGAGETQYF. DNA of the CDR3: TGTGCCAGCAGTTTAATAACGGGACAGGGGGCCGGGGAGACCCAGTACTTC. J is TRBJ2-5 and V is TRBV28; 12 positions agree with TRBD1. V was pared by 2 bases and J by 5 bases, with 9 bases of the junction left unmatched. Germline loops: CDR1 MDHEN, CDR2 SYDVKM. The CDR3 runs to 17 residues.